Detailed here is one T cell receptor (beta chain). Its target is unknown. The data belong to a study of OX40 agonist ivuxolimab in advanced cancers. Anyone with autoimmune disease history or systemic immunosuppression was excluded. Measured with immunoSEQ multiplex PCR; TCRdb has only the in-frame clones, and not every one. In the table there are about 70,000 clones, 86% of which are singletons. General observations from the study: CD8+ T cells averaged more expanded clones than CD4+.

The germline V and J ends were trimmed by 3 bases and 4 bases, with 12 bases remaining between them. Germline loops: CDR1 SEHNR, CDR2 FQNEAQ (reference sequence). This CDR3 is built from 14 residues. The chain joins TRBV7-9 to TRBJ1-2; the D is unclear. The specimen comprised CD4+ or CD8+ T cells sorted from blood, sampled in a trial of the OX40 agonist ivuxolimab. The sequence was collected from an adult with an advanced solid tumor such as melanoma, head and neck, liver or kidney cancer. The CDR3 is CASSFDAGGYGYTF. The DNA of the CDR3 is TGTGCCAGCAGCTTCGACGCCGGAGGCTATGGCTACACCTTC.